The 8 T cell receptor beta chains listed next were all sequenced from one sample in a study of CD8 T cells in Susac syndrome. Random-hexamer reverse transcription was applied to about 0.45 to 1 ug RNA. TCRdb independently ran MiXCR on the immunoSEQ multiplex PCR reads; one entry per CDR3 protein. Counted here are 100,000 to 150,000 distinct CDR3 sequences, around 94% occurring once; the ten biggest clones make up around 0.2%. Specimen: CD8+ T cells from PBMCs. These receptor sequences come from a human donor with Susac syndrome.

The rearrangement uses TRBV25-1 and TRBJ2-5, with 8 bases matching TRBD2. The germline V gene encodes CDR1 MGHDK and CDR2 SYGVNS. This CDR3 spans 16 amino acids. J lost 4 bases, V lost 2 bases, and 9 bases had no gene match. CDR3 amino acids: CASSESSGRVAETQYF. The CDR3 DNA reads TGTGCCAGCAGTGAAAGCAGCGGGAGAGTCGCAGAGACCCAGTACTTC.

The chain carries TRBV6-5 and TRBJ2-1; D is possibly TRBD1 (5 bases). The V end lost 6 bases, the J end lost 4 bases, and 13 bases lay between the germline ends. This CDR3 is built from 14 residues. Germline V gene data show CDR1 as MNHEY and CDR2 as SVGAGI. The CDR3 protein is CASSLSDRYNEQFF. In nucleotides, the CDR3 is TGTGCCAGCAGCCTCTCCGACAGATACAATGAGCAGTTCTTC.

The V gene is TRBV10-1, the J gene TRBJ1-1, with D maybe TRBD1 (5 bases). The CDR3 totals 14 residues. Trimming left V 0 bases short and J 7 bases short, with 12 bases between. Germline CDR1 is WNHNN and CDR2 is SYGVQD (reference sequence). CDR3 in amino acids: CASSESGTIDEAFF. CDR3 bases: TGCGCCAGCAGTGAGTCCGGGACGATCGATGAAGCTTTCTTT.

The chain joins TRBV3-1 to TRBJ2-2; possible D gene TRBD2, 5 bases. The CDR3 is made up of 19 amino acids. Germline loops: CDR1 LGHDT, CDR2 YNNKEL (reference sequence). Between the trimmed V and J ends, which lost 1 base and 0 bases, there was a span of 18 bases. The CDR3 region is CASSQVHLADYANTGELFF. The CDR3 DNA follows: TGTGCCAGCAGCCAAGTTCACCTAGCTGACTACGCGAACACCGGGGAGCTGTTTTTT.

The chain carries TRBV6-2 or TRBV6-3 and TRBJ1-2; TRBD1 agrees at 8 bases. Germline V gene sequence: CDR1 MNHEY, CDR2 SVGEGT. Losses at the gene ends were 7 bases for V and 8 bases for J; bases not matched to a gene: 6. The CDR3 has 12 residues. The DNA of the CDR3 is TGTGCCAGCACCAGACAGGGGAGGGGCTACACCTTC. Its protein is CASTRQGRGYTF.

The CDR3 nucleotides read TGCGCCAGCAGCATGCAGACTAGCGGGGGGTTCGAACAAGAGACCCAGTACTTC. Its protein product is CASSMQTSGGFEQETQYF. The rearrangement links TRBV4-1 to TRBJ2-5; the match to TRBD2 covers 13 bases. This CDR3 comprises 18 residues. The trim removed 5 bases at V and 2 bases at J, leaving 11 bases unmatched. The germline V gene encodes CDR1 MGHRA and CDR2 YSYEKL.

The V gene is TRBV4-2, the J gene TRBJ2-2; D is possibly TRBD1 or TRBD2 (5 bases each). Germline V gene sequence: CDR1 LGHNA, CDR2 YNFKEQ. V was shortened by 0 bases and J by 4 bases, with 15 bases between the two germline ends. The length of the CDR3 is 17 residues. The DNA for the CDR3 is TGTGCCAGCAGCCAAGATCGGGGACCCACTCCCACCGGGGAGCTGTTTTTT. Its protein product is CASSQDRGPTPTGELFF.

This chain uses TRBV20-1 with TRBJ1-2; D remains ambiguous. With 6 bases removed from V and 6 bases from J, the gap between germline ends came to 8 bases. The CDR3 sequence is 10 residues long. CDR1 is DFQATT, CDR2 SNEGSKA, per germline (reference sequence). The DNA for the CDR3 is TGCAGTGCCATCGGGGATGGCTACACCTTC. This codes for CSAIGDGYTF.